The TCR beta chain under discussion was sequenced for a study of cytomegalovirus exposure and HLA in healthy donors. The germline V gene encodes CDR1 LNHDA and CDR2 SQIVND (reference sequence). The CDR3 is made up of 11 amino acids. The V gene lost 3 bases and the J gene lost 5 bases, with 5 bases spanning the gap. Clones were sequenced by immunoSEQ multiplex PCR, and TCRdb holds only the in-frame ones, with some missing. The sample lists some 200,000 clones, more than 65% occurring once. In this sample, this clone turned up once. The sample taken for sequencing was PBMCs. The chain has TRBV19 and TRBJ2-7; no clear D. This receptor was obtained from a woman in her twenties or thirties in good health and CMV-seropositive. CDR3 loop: CASSIGHEQYF. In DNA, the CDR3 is TGTGCCAGTAGTATTGGCCACGAGCAGTACTTC.